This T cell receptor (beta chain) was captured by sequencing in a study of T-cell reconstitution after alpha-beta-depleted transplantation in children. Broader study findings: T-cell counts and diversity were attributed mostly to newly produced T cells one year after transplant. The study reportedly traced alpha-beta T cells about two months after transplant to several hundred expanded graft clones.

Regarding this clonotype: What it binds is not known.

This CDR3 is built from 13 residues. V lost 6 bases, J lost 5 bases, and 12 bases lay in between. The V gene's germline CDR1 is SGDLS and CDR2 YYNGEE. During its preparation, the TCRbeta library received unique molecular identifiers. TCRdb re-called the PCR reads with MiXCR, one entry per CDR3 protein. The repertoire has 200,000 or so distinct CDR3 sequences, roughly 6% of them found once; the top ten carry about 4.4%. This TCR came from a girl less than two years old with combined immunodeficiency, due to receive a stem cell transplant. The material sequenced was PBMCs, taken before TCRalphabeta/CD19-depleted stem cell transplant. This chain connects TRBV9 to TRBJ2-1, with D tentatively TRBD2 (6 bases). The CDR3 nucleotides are TGTGCCAGCAAGGGAGGAGGAGACAATGAGCAGTTCTTC. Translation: CASKGGGDNEQFF.